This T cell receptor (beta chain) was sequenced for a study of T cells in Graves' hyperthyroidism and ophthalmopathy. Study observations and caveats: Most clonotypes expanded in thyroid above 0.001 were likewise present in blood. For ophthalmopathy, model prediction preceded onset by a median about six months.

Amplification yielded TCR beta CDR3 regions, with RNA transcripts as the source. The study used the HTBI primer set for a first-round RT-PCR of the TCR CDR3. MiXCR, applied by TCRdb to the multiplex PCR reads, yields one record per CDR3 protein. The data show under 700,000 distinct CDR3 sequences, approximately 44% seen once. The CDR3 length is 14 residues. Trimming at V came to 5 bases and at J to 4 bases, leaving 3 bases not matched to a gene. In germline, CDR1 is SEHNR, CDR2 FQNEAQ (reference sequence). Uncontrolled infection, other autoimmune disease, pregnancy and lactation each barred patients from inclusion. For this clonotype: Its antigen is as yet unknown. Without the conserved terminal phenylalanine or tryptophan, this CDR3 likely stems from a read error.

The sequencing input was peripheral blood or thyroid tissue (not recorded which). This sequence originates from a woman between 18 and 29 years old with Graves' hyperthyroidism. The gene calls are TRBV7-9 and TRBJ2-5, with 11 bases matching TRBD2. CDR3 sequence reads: CASSQGLAGETQYL. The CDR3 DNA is TGTGCCAGCAGCCAAGGACTAGCGGGAGAGACCCAGTACCTC.